This T cell receptor beta chain appears in the sequencing data of a study of blood T cell repertoires in COVID-19 (TCRdb year 2020). Background on the whole study: Samples from collaborators originated in the United States, Italy and Spain and spanned both the acute and convalescent phases of COVID-19. Nearly every sample came with metadata listing a de-identified subject ID, COVID-19 status, age in years and sex. Deeply sampled blood TCRbeta repertoires from subjects exposed to, actively infected with, or recovered from COVID-19 were included in the dataset. The material from the prospective study consisted of cDNA or gDNA derived from T cells, B-cell-depleted T cells, or PBMCs. Where HLA class I and class II types were available, the types were taken from metadata supplied by the sample provider, not from assay-based typing. The repertoires were released in a freely available public database intended as a resource for research on the immune response to SARS-CoV-2. Samples came from the ongoing ImmuneRACE study (first 160 participants) plus 1,254 subjects from 6 global collaborators. Points the paper makes about the study in general: How much clinical and demographic metadata was included differed by source and by participant, and the metadata was provided uncurated.

A remark on this clone: Its antigen is not yet known. Base qualities are not provided; no much larger clone lies one nucleotide away.

From the germline V gene, CDR1 is MNHEY and CDR2 is SVGAGI. From cysteine to phenylalanine, the CDR3 is 13 amino acids long. The DNA shown is the 39-base CDR3, in frame from base 1. Germline trimming amounts to 5 bases on V and 7 bases on J, with 5 as the count of junction bases outside the gene matches. TCRbeta CDR3 regions were amplified from genomic DNA using the immunoSEQ Assay, a bias-controlled multiplex PCR. Regarding the original processing steps: Nucleated cell counts per sample were estimated from amplification of reference gene primers within the assay. Sequence reads were collapsed and filtered to measure the absolute abundance of every unique TCRbeta CDR3 rearrangement. For each sample, productive Simpson clonality was calculated as the square root of Simpson's diversity index across productive rearrangements. Entries here come from immuneACCESS through TCRdb and include only in-frame sequences with V and J called. Some clones fail to appear in such tables; in the studies checked, an unresolved V gene covers under half of the shortfall, and the cause of the remainder is unknown. That table gives V, J and clone size, and the DNA gave D and trimming. The sample profile shows roughly 220,000 clones; more than 75% of them were found once. About 4% of the sample is in the top ten clones.

Enrolling through a virtual design, the prospective study's participants ranged in age from roughly 18 to 95 years and lived across roughly 24 United States geographic areas. In the prospective study, cohorts were assigned on the basis of participant-reported clinical history obtained from a screening survey and a study questionnaire. In the prospective study, whole blood, serum and a nasopharyngeal or oropharyngeal swab were collected from each participant by mobile phlebotomists. Participants in the prospective study had the option to provide additional blood draws and questionnaires over a roughly 2-month period. Prospective study blood samples were shipped either frozen or at room temperature before DNA extraction.

The sample consisted of PBMCs or T cells enriched from blood (not recorded which). The chain is assembled from TRBV6-5 and TRBJ1-2, and TRBD1 matches 9 of the central bases. This clonotype was sampled from a man aged 30 to 39 with acute COVID-19. The sequenced DNA: TGTGCCAGCAGTCACGGGACAGGGCGTGGCTACACCTTC. Its amino acids are CASSHGTGRGYTF.